Detailed here is one TCR beta chain. Its antigen is currently unknown. This specimen comes from a study of a mutant IDH1 vaccine in newly diagnosed glioma. Study overall: With temozolomide cycles, or 4-6 weeks after radiotherapy alone, vaccination was started. Earlier care involved radiotherapy, temozolomide, or both, and the majority received both. Overall study findings and caveats: Top peripheral T cell clonotype shifts appeared unrelated to pseudoprogression.

Regarding time point: week 11, during vaccination. Every single dose of the vaccine, 300 ug of mutant IDH1 20-mer peptide, came with topical imiquimod. The length of the CDR3 is 15 residues. Germline CDR1 and CDR2: SGHRS and YFSETQ. V was pared by 2 bases and J by 2 bases, with 10 bases between. Only in-frame clones appear in the TCRdb table, and some are missing; sequencing was by immunoSEQ multiplex PCR. The sample holds about 66,000 clones, roughly 84% seen once. The chain has TRBV5-1 and TRBJ1-4, with D possibly TRBD1 on 6 matching bases. The source was PBMCs, collected from a glioma patient whose treatment included an IDH1 peptide vaccine. This sequence originates from a woman between 45 and 65 years old with glioma. CDR3 in DNA: TGCGCCAGCAGCTTAGGGGGACCCACTAATGAAAAACTGTTTTTT. It encodes CASSLGGPTNEKLFF.